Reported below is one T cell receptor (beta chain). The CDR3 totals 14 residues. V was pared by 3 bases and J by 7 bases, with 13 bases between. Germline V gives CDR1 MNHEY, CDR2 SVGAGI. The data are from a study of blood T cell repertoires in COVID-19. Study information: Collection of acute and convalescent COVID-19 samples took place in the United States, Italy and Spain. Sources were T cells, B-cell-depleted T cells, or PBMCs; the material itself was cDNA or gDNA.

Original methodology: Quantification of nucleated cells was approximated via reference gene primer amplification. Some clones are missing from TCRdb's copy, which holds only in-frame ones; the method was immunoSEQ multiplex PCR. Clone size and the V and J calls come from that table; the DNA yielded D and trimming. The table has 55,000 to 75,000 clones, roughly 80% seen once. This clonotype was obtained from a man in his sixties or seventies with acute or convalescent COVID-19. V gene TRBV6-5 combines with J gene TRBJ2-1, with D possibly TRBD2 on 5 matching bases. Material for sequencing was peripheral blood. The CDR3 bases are TGTGCCAGCAGTTATAACCCGAGGGAAAATGAGCAGTTCTTC. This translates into CASSYNPRENEQFF.